The rows below give T cell receptor beta chains drawn from one sample of a study of T cell changes during pregnancy in multiple sclerosis. Assay used: immunoSEQ multiplex PCR; TCRdb lists only in-frame clones, some missing. Here the sample spans 30,000 to 35,000 clones, about 88% being singletons. The input for sequencing was CD4+ T cells from peripheral blood mononuclear cells, taken in the second trimester of pregnancy. The receptors here all came from a female donor in good health, enrolled as a control in a pregnancy study. Each CDR3 is given with its conserved first and last residue. D genes are given only for firm matches. Only some rows state a clone size, as once, few, many or a class for expanded clones.

V gene,D gene,clone size,J gene,CDR3 protein,CDR3 DNA
TRBV29-1,TRBD1,-,TRBJ2-7,CSVEPGGHEQYF,TGCAGCGTTGAGCCAGGGGGCCACGAGCAGTACTTC
TRBV6-6,-,-,TRBJ2-5,CASSRVQETQYF,TGTGCCAGCAGCAGGGTCCAAGAGACCCAGTACTTC
TRBV7-6,TRBD1,-,TRBJ2-7,CATGTGAYEQYF,TGTGCCACCGGGACAGGGGCCTACGAGCAGTACTTC
TRBV11-2,-,-,TRBJ1-4,CASSFRGLNEKLFF,TGTGCCAGCAGCTTTCGGGGACTTAATGAAAAACTGTTTTTT
TRBV19,-,-,TRBJ1-5,CASRPGRVNQPQHF,TGTGCCAGTAGGCCTGGGAGGGTTAATCAGCCCCAGCATTTT
TRBV5-1,TRBD1,-,TRBJ1-1,CASSLAPGQGLEAFF,TGCGCCAGCAGCTTGGCCCCGGGACAGGGACTTGAAGCTTTCTTT
TRBV10-2,-,-,TRBJ2-5,CASSRGETQYF,TGCGCCAGCAGCCGGGGTGAGACCCAGTACTTC
TRBV9,-,-,TRBJ2-5,CASSVGRETQYF,TGTGCCAGCAGCGTAGGTCGGGAGACCCAGTACTTC
TRBV25-1,-,-,TRBJ1-1,CASRHRHSRGTEAFF,TGTGCCAGCAGACATCGACATTCCCGGGGCACTGAAGCTTTCTTT
TRBV5-4,TRBD2,-,TRBJ2-1,CASSLPGGRADEQFF,TGTGCCAGCAGCTTGCCCGGGGGGAGGGCCGATGAGCAGTTCTTC
TRBV10-2,TRBD1,-,TRBJ1-4,CASSDRGNEKLFF,TGCGCCAGCAGTGACAGGGGGAATGAAAAACTGTTTTTT
TRBV5-1,-,-,TRBJ2-3,CASSLGQGSDTQYF,TGCGCCAGCAGCTTGGGCCAGGGTAGTGATACGCAGTATTTT
TRBV5-6,-,-,TRBJ2-1,CASSFERAGTATYNEQFF,TGTGCCAGCAGCTTTGAAAGGGCGGGGACAGCAACCTACAATGAGCAGTTCTTC
TRBV5-4,-,-,TRBJ2-5,CASSQTGSETQYF,TGTGCCAGCAGCCAGACAGGTTCGGAGACCCAGTACTTC
TRBV6-5,-,once,TRBJ2-1,CASSYSSENNEQFF,TGTGCCAGCAGTTACTCGAGCGAGAACAATGAGCAGTTCTTC